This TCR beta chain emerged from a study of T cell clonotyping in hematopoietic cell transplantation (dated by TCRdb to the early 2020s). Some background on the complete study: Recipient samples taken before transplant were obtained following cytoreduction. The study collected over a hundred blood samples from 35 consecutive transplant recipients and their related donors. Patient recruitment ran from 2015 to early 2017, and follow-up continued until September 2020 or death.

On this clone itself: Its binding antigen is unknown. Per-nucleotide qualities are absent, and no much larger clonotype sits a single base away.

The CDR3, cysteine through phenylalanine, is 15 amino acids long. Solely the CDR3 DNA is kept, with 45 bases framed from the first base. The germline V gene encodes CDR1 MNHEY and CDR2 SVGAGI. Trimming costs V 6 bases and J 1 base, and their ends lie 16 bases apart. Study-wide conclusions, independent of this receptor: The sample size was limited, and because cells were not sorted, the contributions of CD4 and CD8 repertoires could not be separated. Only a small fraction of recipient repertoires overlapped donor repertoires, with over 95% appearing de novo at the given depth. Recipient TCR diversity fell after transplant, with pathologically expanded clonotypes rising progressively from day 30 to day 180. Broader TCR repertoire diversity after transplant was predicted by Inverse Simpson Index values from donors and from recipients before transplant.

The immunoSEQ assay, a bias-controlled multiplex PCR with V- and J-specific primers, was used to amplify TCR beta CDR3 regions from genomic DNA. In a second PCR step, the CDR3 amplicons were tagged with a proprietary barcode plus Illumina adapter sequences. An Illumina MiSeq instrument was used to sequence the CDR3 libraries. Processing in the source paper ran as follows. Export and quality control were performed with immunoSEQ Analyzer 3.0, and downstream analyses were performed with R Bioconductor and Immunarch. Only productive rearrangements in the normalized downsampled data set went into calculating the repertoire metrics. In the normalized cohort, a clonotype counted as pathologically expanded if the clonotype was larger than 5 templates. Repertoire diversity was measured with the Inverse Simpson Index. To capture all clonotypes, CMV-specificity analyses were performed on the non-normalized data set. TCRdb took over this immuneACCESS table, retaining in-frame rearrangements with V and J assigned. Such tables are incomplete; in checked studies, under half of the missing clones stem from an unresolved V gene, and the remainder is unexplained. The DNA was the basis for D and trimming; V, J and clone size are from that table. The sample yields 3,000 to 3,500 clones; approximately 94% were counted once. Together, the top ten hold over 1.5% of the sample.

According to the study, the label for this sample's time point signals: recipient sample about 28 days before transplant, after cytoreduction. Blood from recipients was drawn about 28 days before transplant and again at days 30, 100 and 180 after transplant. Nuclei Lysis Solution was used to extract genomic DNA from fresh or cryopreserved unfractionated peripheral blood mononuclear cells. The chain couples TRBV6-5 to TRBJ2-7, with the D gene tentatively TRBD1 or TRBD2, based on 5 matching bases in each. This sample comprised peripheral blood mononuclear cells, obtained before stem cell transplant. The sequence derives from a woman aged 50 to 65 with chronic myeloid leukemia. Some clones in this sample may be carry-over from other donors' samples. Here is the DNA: TGTGCCAGCAGCTCTTGGGACGCTCAATCCTACGAGCAGTACTTC. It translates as CASSSWDAQSYEQYF.